The clone carrying this T cell receptor (beta chain) was seen more than once but under ten times. Its antigen is unknown. V lost 1 base, J lost 8 bases, and 17 bases lay in between. The germline CDR1 and CDR2 sequences are SNHLY and FYNNEI. This CDR3 spans 16 amino acids. The record originates from a study of T cells after yellow fever vaccination. Broader study findings: It was a small share of clonotypes that appeared in both CD4 and CD8 compartments.

One entry per CDR3 protein results from TCRdb running MiXCR on the 5' RACE reads. The profile shows around 550,000 distinct CDR3 sequences, approximately 21% of them singletons. This rearrangement joins TRBV2 to TRBJ1-4, with D unresolved. The sample was PBMCs, taken 15 days after the yellow fever booster vaccination. The TCR originated in a man aged 25-45 years who received the YFV17D yellow fever vaccine. The CDR3 sequence: CASSEGMVLSGEKLFF. The DNA for the CDR3 is TGTGCCAGCAGTGAAGGGATGGTCCTCAGCGGGGAAAAACTGTTTTTT.